The 21 T cell receptor beta chains given below trace back to one sample, sequenced in a study of regulatory T cells in long-lasting Graves disease. iRepertoire HTBI primers and Arm-PCR of CDR3 regions built TCR beta libraries. TCRdb itself ran the multiplex PCR reads through MiXCR, one entry per CDR3 protein. The sample holds hundreds of thousands of distinct CDR3 sequences; 15% to 20% are singletons and the top ten take roughly 18%. Time point noted: newly diagnosed GD, antithyroid drugs for less than 3 months. The TCR library used RNA extracted from PBMCs. These sequences were also reported in another study, on T cells in Graves' hyperthyroidism and ophthalmopathy.

The sample was peripheral blood mononuclear cells (PBMCs), taken at new diagnosis, from a patient treated with antithyroid drugs. Source of these receptors: a young woman with Graves disease.

As concerns this clonotype: A much larger clone is a single base away; this may be a read error. The chain employs TRBV27 and TRBJ1-5, with D uncertain. CDR1 is MNHEY and CDR2 is SMNVEV in the germline V gene (reference sequence). The CDR3 has 16 amino acids. Trimming stripped 5 bases from V and 1 base from J, with 15 bases between. The CDR3 here is CASSPSTLGSNQPQHF. The CDR3 bases are TGTGCCAGCAGTCCGTCGACTCTTGGCAGCAATCAGCCCCAGCATTTT.

This clonotype occurred many times. The V and J genes are TRBV20-1 and TRBJ2-3; 10 positions agree with TRBD2. This CDR3 has 13 residues. V lost 6 bases, J lost 8 bases, and 8 bases stayed unmatched. Germline CDR1 and CDR2: DFQATT and SNEGSKA (reference sequence). The CDR3 here is CSAVAGGPVTQYF. CDR3 nucleotide sequence: TGCAGTGCGGTAGCGGGAGGACCGGTTACGCAGTATTTT.

The V and J genes are TRBV5-6 and TRBJ1-1; 12 bases agree with TRBD1. The CDR3 is made up of 15 amino acids. The V segment lost 4 bases and the J segment 4 bases; nucleotides outside the gene matches: 5. The germline V gene has CDR1 SGHDT and CDR2 YYEEEE. DNA for the CDR3: TGTGCCAGCAGCCTGGGACAGGGGGCGGCCACTGAAGCTTTCTTT. Translated: CASSLGQGAATEAFF.

The gene calls are TRBV24-1 and TRBJ2-1; D might be TRBD1 (6 bases). CDR1 and CDR2 (germline): KGHDR, SFDVKD. V lost 4 bases and J lost 3, with 12 bases in between. The CDR3 is 15 residues long. The CDR3 sequence is CATSDPGTSYNEQFF. The CDR3 DNA sequence: TGTGCCACCAGTGACCCCGGGACAAGCTACAATGAGCAGTTCTTC.

The sample holds many counts of this clonotype. The rearrangement uses TRBV20-1 and TRBJ2-1, with 10 nucleotides matching TRBD2. Per germline, CDR1 DFQATT and CDR2 SNEGSKA (reference sequence). The CDR3 contains 17 residues. J was trimmed by 8 bases and V by 8 bases; bases with no gene match: 21. For the CDR3, the DNA is TGCAGTTCACGCAGTGGTGGGAGCGGGAGGGACACGGATGAGCAGTTCTTC. As protein: CSSRSGGSGRDTDEQFF.

This clonotype was observed many times. The chain combines TRBV6-6 with TRBJ2-7, with D possibly being TRBD1 (5 bases). The CDR3 has 13 residues. Germline assignment: CDR1 MNHNY and CDR2 SVGAGI (reference sequence). Trimming left V 0 bases short and J 9 bases short, with 12 bases between. The CDR3 reads CASSYSTARGQYF. The CDR3 region has the DNA TGTGCCAGCAGTTACTCGACAGCTCGAGGGCAGTACTTC.

The rearrangement joins TRBV29-1 to TRBJ1-3, with D unclear. Trimming removed 6 bases at V and 1 base at J, with 10 bases between. The CDR3 runs 13 residues. Germline V lookup: CDR1 SQVTM, CDR2 ANQGSEA. Written as DNA, the CDR3 is TGCAGCGTCAACGCGGGGTCTGGAAACACCATATATTTT. Translation: CSVNAGSGNTIYF.

This clonotype was observed at least ten times. The J gene is TRBJ1-3, the V gene TRBV11-3; 7 nucleotides match TRBD1. Looked up from germline, CDR1 is SGHNT and CDR2 is YENEEA. There are 16 residues in the CDR3. The J segment lost 5 bases and the V segment lost 7 bases, leaving 14 bases of the junction unmatched. The CDR3 loop reads CASKKVGQALRNTIYF. The CDR3 coding sequence is TGTGCCAGCAAAAAGGTCGGACAGGCCCTCCGAAACACCATATATTTT.

The chain links TRBV28 to TRBJ2-7; possibly TRBD2 for D (5 bases). Looked up from germline, CDR1 is MDHEN and CDR2 is SYDVKM. V lost 3 bases to trimming and J lost 4 bases, with 13 bases between them. The CDR3 sequence is 14 residues long. Written as DNA, the CDR3 is TGTGCCAGCAGTTTTTCGTTCCGGGGTTACGAGCAGTACTTC. Its protein is CASSFSFRGYEQYF.

The chain combines TRBV5-1 with TRBJ2-1; a weak D match, TRBD2 (5 bases). The CDR3 totals 16 residues. Germline CDR1 is SGHRS and CDR2 is YFSETQ. V lost 4 bases and J lost 3, with 17 bases in between. CDR3 sequence: CASSRTSGYDYNEQFF. Here the CDR3 DNA reads TGCGCCAGCAGCCGAACGAGCGGCTACGACTACAATGAGCAGTTCTTC.

This clonotype was seen many times. This chain uses TRBV12-3 or TRBV12-4 with TRBJ1-2; TRBD1 matches 7 bases. The J segment lost 2 bases and the V segment lost 3 bases, leaving 3 bases of the junction unmatched. This CDR3 contains 14 residues. This chain's CDR3 is CASSFGQANYGYTF. The CDR3 DNA reads as TGTGCCAGCAGTTTTGGACAGGCAAACTATGGCTACACCTTC.

As DNA, the CDR3 is TGTGCCAGTACCTCACCCGGACTAGCGGGAGGTCCAAAAGGCGCAGATACGCAGTATTTT. Protein: CASTSPGLAGGPKGADTQYF. The chain recombines TRBV19 with TRBJ2-3, with 14 bases lining up with TRBD2. The ends lost 7 bases at V and 4 bases at J; junction bases unmatched: 19. This CDR3 comprises 20 residues. Germline CDR1 is LNHDA and CDR2 is SQIVND (reference sequence).

This clonotype has ten or more counts. The rearrangement links TRBV7-6 to TRBJ2-2, with D possibly called TRBD1 or TRBD2 (5 bases each). Trimming took 0 bases from V and 5 from J, leaving 7 bases between them. The CDR3 totals 14 residues. The germline V gene has CDR1 SGHVS and CDR2 FNYEAQ. CDR3 region: CASSLAWGTGELFF. As DNA, the CDR3 is TGTGCCAGCAGCTTAGCGTGGGGGACCGGGGAGCTGTTTTTT.

In DNA form, the CDR3 reads TGTGCCAGCTCACCAATCGACAGGGCACGCGAGACCCAGTACTTC. Translated: CASSPIDRARETQYF. V and J are TRBV18 and TRBJ2-5, with 7 bases identical to TRBD1. Germline CDR1 is KGHSH and CDR2 is LQKENI. V lost 2 bases, J lost 5 bases, and 8 bases stayed unmatched. The CDR3 has 15 amino acids.

The rearrangement uses TRBV27 and TRBJ2-7; D is possibly TRBD2 (6 bases). Germline CDR1 MNHEY, CDR2 SMNVEV (reference sequence). V dropped 3 bases and J dropped 5 bases, with 14 bases sitting between them. The length of the CDR3 is 14 residues. In DNA, the CDR3 is TGTGCCAGCAGTTTGGCGGGGCCTATTAACGAGCAGTACTTC. This translates into CASSLAGPINEQYF.

Only a few counts were recorded for this clonotype. This chain links TRBV6-1 with TRBJ2-7; possible D gene TRBD2, 5 bases. This CDR3 has 13 amino acids. V shed 10 bases and J shed 1 base, with 14 bases lying between them. Per germline, CDR1 MNHNS and CDR2 SASEGT. The DNA of the CDR3 is TGTGCCACTTCGGAGCGGAGGTCCTACGAGCAGTACTTC. Translation gives CATSERRSYEQYF.

This chain's CDR3 is CASSAQGLGETQYF. The CDR3, as DNA: TGCGCCAGCAGCGCGCAGGGGCTGGGGGAGACCCAGTACTTC. The chain has TRBV5-1 and TRBJ2-5, with D possibly TRBD1 on 6 matching bases. The CDR3 runs 14 residues. The V gene's germline CDR1 is SGHRS and CDR2 YFSETQ. V was clipped by 4 bases and J by 5 bases, with 15 bases between them.

This clonotype was found a few times. The chain is built from TRBV19 and TRBJ2-7; a possible D gene is TRBD2 (6 bases). Between the trimmed V and J ends, which lost 7 bases and 6 bases, there was a span of 10 bases. CDR3 length: 11 residues. Germline lookup yields CDR1 LNHDA and CDR2 SQIVND (reference sequence). In DNA, the CDR3 is TGTGCCAGTAAGGAGGGATCCGAGCAGTACTTC. This gives the protein CASKEGSEQYF.

As to this clonotype: This may be a read error, as it is one base from a much larger clone. The V call is TRBV6-1, the J call TRBJ1-2; D perhaps matches TRBD1 (5 bases). The germline CDR1 and CDR2 sequences are MNHNS and SASEGT. This CDR3 is 13 amino acids long. The CDR3 DNA is TGTGTCAGCAGGGCCCCGGATTACTATGGCTACACCTTC. It encodes CVSRAPDYYGYTF.

Comment on this clonotype: A single base separates this from a much larger clone, so it may be a read error. V is TRBV3-1 and J is TRBJ1-1; D might be TRBD1 (6 bases). Germline assignment: CDR1 LGHDT and CDR2 YNNKEL (reference sequence). The CDR3 consists of 13 residues. The CDR3 region has the DNA TGTGCCGGCAGCCAAGGACAGCCCACTGAAGCTTTCTTT. This codes for CAGSQGQPTEAFF.

The rearrangement joins TRBV5-5 to TRBJ1-4; D is undetermined. This CDR3 has 14 amino acids. The ends were cut back, 4 bases at V and 10 bases at J, with 17 bases in the middle. CDR1 and CDR2 (germline): SGHKS, YYEKEE (reference sequence). CDR3 nucleotide sequence: TGTGCCAGCAGCACCCGTTCGGGTTGGGGAAAACTGTTTTTT. Amino acids: CASSTRSGWGKLFF.